The 26 T cell receptor beta chains in this list originate from one sample, sequenced in a study of blood T cell repertoires in COVID-19. TCRdb's copy holds only in-frame clones and misses some; the assay was immunoSEQ multiplex PCR. The data hold under 250,000 clones, with around 86% observed a single time. The specimen was peripheral blood. These receptors all come from a woman in her 70s with active or convalescent COVID-19.

V usage is TRBV6-2 or TRBV6-3 and J usage is TRBJ1-4; no clear D. Germline loops: CDR1 MNHEY, CDR2 SVGEGT. V was clipped by 5 bases and J by 7 bases, with 14 bases between them. The length of the CDR3 is 14 residues. The CDR3 is CASSRREVGEKLFF. The CDR3 coding sequence is TGTGCCAGCAGTCGACGCGAGGTGGGTGAAAAACTGTTTTTT.

V usage is TRBV7-9 and J usage is TRBJ1-5; possibly TRBD1 for D (5 bases). Trimming cost V 1 base and J 8 bases, with 12 bases left between them. The V gene's germline CDR1 is SEHNR and CDR2 FQNEAQ (reference sequence). CDR3 length: 14 amino acids. The CDR3: CASSLGRGEEPQHF. The CDR3 DNA sequence: TGTGCCAGCAGCTTAGGGAGGGGAGAGGAGCCCCAGCATTTT.

This chain connects TRBV4-2 to TRBJ2-3, with TRBD2 matching 9 bases. The V gene's germline CDR1 is LGHNA and CDR2 YNFKEQ. Unmatched junction bases numbered 3, after V lost 0 bases and J lost 2 bases. The CDR3 spans 16 residues. This CDR3 is CASSQDLAGPTDTQYF. The DNA of the CDR3 is TGTGCCAGCAGCCAAGATCTAGCGGGGCCCACAGATACGCAGTATTTT.

This clone was observed once. The V and J genes are TRBV7-6 and TRBJ2-5; no firm D call. Germline-derived CDR1 and CDR2 are SGHVS and FNYEAQ. CDR3 length equals 14 residues. Trimming left V 2 bases short and J 1 base short, with 8 bases between. The CDR3 region has the DNA TGTGCCAGCAGCTTATCGACATTCCAAGAGACCCAGTACTTC. Translating it yields CASSLSTFQETQYF.

The rearrangement uses TRBV13 and TRBJ2-7, with 7 nucleotides matching TRBD1. The CDR3 is 12 residues long. Germline V CDR1 and CDR2: PRHDT, FYEKMQ (reference sequence). J lost 3 bases, V lost 8 bases, and 4 bases had no gene match. The CDR3 is CASSQGDYEQYF. The CDR3 DNA is TGTGCCAGCTCCCAGGGGGACTACGAGCAGTACTTC.

This clone was found a few times. V and J are TRBV6-6 and TRBJ2-7, with TRBD2 as a possible D gene (6 bases). The V gene's germline CDR1 is MNHNY and CDR2 SVGAGI (reference sequence). The CDR3 loop spans 14 amino acids. V was cut by 0 bases and J by 4 bases, with 10 bases left in between. The CDR3 DNA reads TGTGCCAGCAGTTACTCGGGACTTCTTTACGAGCAGTACTTC. It encodes CASSYSGLLYEQYF.

The CDR3 here is CASSPPAGEQYF. The CDR3 DNA follows: TGTGCCAGCAGCCCCCCGGCGGGCGAGCAGTACTTC. The rearrangement joins TRBV11-2 to TRBJ2-7, with D maybe TRBD2 (5 bases). The CDR3 extends over 12 amino acids. In germline, CDR1 is SGHAT, CDR2 FQNNGV. Between the trimmed V and J ends, which lost 5 bases and 6 bases, there was a span of 11 bases.

V gene TRBV12-5 combines with J gene TRBJ1-6, with a possible D match to TRBD1 (5 bases). The CDR3 loop spans 13 amino acids. V dropped 5 bases and J dropped 12 bases, with 14 bases sitting between them. The germline CDR1 and CDR2 sequences are LGHNT and FRNRAP. The CDR3 nucleotides are TGTGCTAGTGGTCATAATCAGGGAGGACCCCTCCACTTT. Translation gives CASGHNQGGPLHF. Variable domain in full (rest from reference TRBV12-5 and TRBJ1-6): DARVTQTPRHKVTEMGQEVTMRCQPILGHNTVFWYRQTMMQGLELLAYFRNRAPLDDSGMPKDRFSAEMPDATLATLKIQPSEPRDSAVYFCASGHNQGGPLHFGNGTRLTVT.

The V gene is TRBV6-5, the J gene TRBJ1-2, with 9 bases identical to TRBD1. This CDR3 is built from 12 residues. Germline trimming cut 7 bases from V and 8 bases from J; bases unmatched to any gene: 5. Germline values: CDR1 MNHEY, CDR2 SVGAGI. The CDR3 reads CASKTGGWGYTF. The CDR3 DNA reads as TGTGCCAGCAAGACAGGGGGTTGGGGCTACACCTTC.

This sequence joins TRBV10-3 and TRBJ2-5, with 8 bases identical to TRBD1. CDR1 and CDR2 (germline): ENHRY, SYGVKD. After removal of 3 bases from V and 1 base from J, the junction contained 4 bases not matched to a gene. This CDR3 comprises 15 residues. CDR3 residues: CAISEAGTGQETQYF. The DNA of the CDR3 is TGTGCCATCAGTGAAGCCGGGACAGGCCAAGAGACCCAGTACTTC.

This chain links TRBV7-9 with TRBJ1-5, with 9 bases matching TRBD1. J was trimmed by 0 bases and V by 3 bases; bases with no gene match: 3. There are 16 residues in the CDR3. CDR1 and CDR2 from the germline V gene are SEHNR and FQNEAQ (reference sequence). The CDR3 is CASSLTGGYSNQPQHF. The CDR3 nucleotides read TGTGCCAGCAGCTTGACAGGGGGGTATAGCAATCAGCCCCAGCATTTT. Looking up the rest from reference TRBV7-9 and TRBJ1-5 gives the full variable domain: DTGVSQNPRHKITKRGQNVTFRCDPISEHNRLYWYRQTLGQGPEFLTYFQNEAQLEKSRLLSDRFSAERPKGSFSTLEIQRTEQGDSAMYLCASSLTGGYSNQPQHFGDGTRLSIL.

The chain has TRBV7-9 and TRBJ1-6, with 11 bases that match TRBD1. The CDR3 is 15 amino acids. Unmatched junction bases numbered 6, after V lost 5 bases and J lost 9 bases. Germline V gene sequence: CDR1 SEHNR, CDR2 FQNEAQ (reference sequence). Here the CDR3 reads CASSLSDRGLSPLHF. CDR3 coding DNA: TGTGCCAGCAGCCTATCGGACAGGGGGCTTTCACCCCTCCACTTT.

The chain carries TRBV11-2 and TRBJ1-1; D is unclear. V was trimmed by 4 bases and J by 6 bases, leaving 12 bases between them. The CDR3 contains 13 residues. The germline V gene encodes CDR1 SGHAT and CDR2 FQNNGV. The CDR3 bases are TGTGCCAGCAGCTCCGCGAGTTACGCTGAAGCTTTCTTT. It encodes CASSSASYAEAFF.

The genes are TRBV21-1 and TRBJ1-2. TRBV21-1 constitutes a pseudogene. The CDR3 runs to 17 residues. CDR3 nucleotides: TGTGCCAGCAGCAAAGGGGGGGGCCAAGACGGAAAAAATGGCTACACCTTC. Its translation: CASSKGGGQDGKNGYTF.

This chain uses TRBV3-1 (or the pseudogene TRBV3-2) with TRBJ2-1, with D unclear. This CDR3 contains 15 residues. Germline V CDR1 and CDR2: LGHDT, YNNKEL (reference sequence). Trimming stripped 0 bases from V and 7 bases from J, with 13 bases between. CDR3 bases: TGTGCCAGCAGCCAAGATCGCCTACAGTATAATGAGCAGTTCTTC. This encodes CASSQDRLQYNEQFF.

This clone was seen more than once but under ten times. This rearrangement joins TRBV7-9 to TRBJ2-3; TRBD2 agrees at 10 bases. CDR1 is SEHNR, CDR2 FQNEAQ, per germline (reference sequence). The length of the CDR3 is 15 residues. The trim removed 4 bases at V and 2 bases at J, leaving 3 bases unmatched. In nucleotides, the CDR3 is TGTGCCAGCAGCTCGACTAGCGGGCCCACAGATACGCAGTATTTT. Amino acids: CASSSTSGPTDTQYF.

The rearrangement links TRBV27 to TRBJ2-3; D possibly corresponds to TRBD2 (6 bases). This CDR3 comprises 16 residues. V lost 4 bases to trimming and J lost 2 bases, with 16 bases between them. The germline gives CDR1 MNHEY, CDR2 SMNVEV (reference sequence). The CDR3 loop reads CASSSNQGGHTDTQYF. The CDR3 coding sequence is TGTGCCAGCAGTTCCAACCAGGGAGGACACACAGATACGCAGTATTTT.

The chain links TRBV5-1 to TRBJ2-7; D unclear. Germline CDR1 is SGHRS and CDR2 is YFSETQ. V was pared by 4 bases and J by 5 bases, with 16 bases between. This CDR3 region has 14 residues. CDR3 bases: TGCGCCAGCAGCCCCGCAGGTACGTACAACGAGCAGTACTTC. Protein product: CASSPAGTYNEQYF.

This chain joins TRBV7-2 and TRBJ1-1; weak D call: TRBD1 (5 bases). The V end was cut by 4 bases, the J end by 2 bases, with 11 bases between. Germline CDR1 SGHTA, CDR2 FQGNSA. The CDR3 runs 14 residues. CDR3 in amino acids: CASSWATGNTEAFF. For the CDR3, the DNA is TGTGCCAGCAGCTGGGCCACAGGTAACACTGAAGCTTTCTTT.

The chain has TRBV7-9 and TRBJ2-7, with a weak D call TRBD1 (6 bases). CDR3 size: 14 residues. V lost 5 bases, J lost 3 bases, and 14 bases lay in between. Germline V gene lookup returns CDR1 SEHNR and CDR2 FQNEAQ (reference sequence). In DNA, the CDR3 is TGTGCCAGCAGCCCACCTGCAGGGGTCTACGAGCAGTACTTC. As protein: CASSPPAGVYEQYF.

The chain couples TRBV7-9 to TRBJ1-5, with D perhaps matching TRBD1 (5 bases). V gave up 5 bases and J gave up 4 bases, with 15 bases separating them. The CDR3 is 15 amino acids. Germline CDR1 is SEHNR and CDR2 is FQNEAQ (reference sequence). The CDR3 nucleotides are TGTGCCAGCAGCCCCGGGGCGGGGACTAATCAGCCCCAGCATTTT. Translating it yields CASSPGAGTNQPQHF.

V gene TRBV6-6 combines with J gene TRBJ1-2, with 11 bases aligning to TRBD1. The germline gives CDR1 MNHNY, CDR2 SVGAGI (reference sequence). V dropped 5 bases and J dropped 8; count of bases not matched to a gene: 10. The CDR3 spans 15 residues. The CDR3 DNA sequence: TGTGCCAGCAGTCTCCAAGGACAGGGGGCGGGAGGCTACACCTTC. Residues: CASSLQGQGAGGYTF.

As regards this clone: Distinct nucleotide sequences in the sample also encode this CDR3. The gene calls are TRBV5-1 and TRBJ1-5; 7 nucleotides align to TRBD1. CDR3 length equals 13 residues. With V trimmed by 0 bases and J by 6 bases, 0 bases remained unmatched. The germline V gene encodes CDR1 SGHRS and CDR2 YFSETQ. The CDR3 loop reads CASSLGQGQPQHF. Here the CDR3 DNA reads TGCGCCAGCAGCTTGGGACAGGGTCAGCCCCAGCATTTT.

The rearrangement uses TRBV5-1 and TRBJ1-1; the match to TRBD1 covers 7 bases. The V and J ends lost 4 bases and 5 bases, in that order; junction bases with no gene match: 8. Germline lookup yields CDR1 SGHRS and CDR2 YFSETQ. The CDR3 extends over 14 amino acids. CDR3 loop: CASSQTTGWTEAFF. The CDR3 nucleotides are TGCGCCAGCAGCCAAACGACAGGGTGGACTGAAGCTTTCTTT.

V gene TRBV10-3 combines with J gene TRBJ2-7, with 9 positions matching TRBD1. CDR3 length: 15 amino acids. The trim removed 3 bases at V and 5 bases at J, leaving 8 bases unmatched. Looked up from germline, CDR1 is ENHRY and CDR2 is SYGVKD. The CDR3 nucleotides read TGTGCCATCAGTGATGGGACAGGGCTAGGGGACGAGCAGTACTTC. Protein product: CAISDGTGLGDEQYF.

This chain joins TRBV15 and TRBJ1-2, with 8 bases aligning to TRBD1. J was trimmed by 2 bases and V by 5 bases; bases with no gene match: 7. The CDR3 has 15 amino acids. Germline CDR1 and CDR2: LNHNV and YYDKDF (reference sequence). In DNA form, the CDR3 reads TGTGCCACCAGCCCCAGGGGGCAGCGAAACTATGGCTACACCTTC. This gives the protein CATSPRGQRNYGYTF.